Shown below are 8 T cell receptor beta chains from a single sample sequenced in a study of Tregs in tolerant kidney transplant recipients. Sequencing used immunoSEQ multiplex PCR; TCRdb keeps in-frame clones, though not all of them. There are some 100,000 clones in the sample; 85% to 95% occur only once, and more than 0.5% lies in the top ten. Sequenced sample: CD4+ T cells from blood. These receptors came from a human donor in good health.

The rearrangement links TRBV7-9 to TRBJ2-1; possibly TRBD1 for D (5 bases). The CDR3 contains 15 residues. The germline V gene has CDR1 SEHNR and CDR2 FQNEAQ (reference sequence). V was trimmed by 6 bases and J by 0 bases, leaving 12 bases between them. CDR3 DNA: TGTGCCAGCAGATCCCAGGGAAACTCCTACAATGAGCAGTTCTTC. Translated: CASRSQGNSYNEQFF.

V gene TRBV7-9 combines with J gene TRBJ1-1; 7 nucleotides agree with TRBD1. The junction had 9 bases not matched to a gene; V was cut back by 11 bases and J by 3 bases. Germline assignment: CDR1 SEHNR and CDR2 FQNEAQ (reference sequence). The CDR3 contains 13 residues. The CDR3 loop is CAATTGTDTEAFF. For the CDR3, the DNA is TGTGCCGCGACGACAGGGACAGACACTGAAGCTTTCTTT. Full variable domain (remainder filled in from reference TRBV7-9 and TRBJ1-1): DTGVSQNPRHKITKRGQNVTFRCDPISEHNRLYWYRQTLGQGPEFLTYFQNEAQLEKSRLLSDRFSAERPKGSFSTLEIQRTEQGDSAMYLCAATTGTDTEAFFGQGTRLTVV.

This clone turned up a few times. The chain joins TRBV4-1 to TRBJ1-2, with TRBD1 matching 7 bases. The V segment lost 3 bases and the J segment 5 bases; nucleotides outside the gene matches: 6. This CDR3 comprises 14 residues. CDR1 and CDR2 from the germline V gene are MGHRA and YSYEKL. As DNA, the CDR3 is TGCGCCAGCAGCCAGGCGACAGGGAGGTATGGCTACACCTTC. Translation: CASSQATGRYGYTF.

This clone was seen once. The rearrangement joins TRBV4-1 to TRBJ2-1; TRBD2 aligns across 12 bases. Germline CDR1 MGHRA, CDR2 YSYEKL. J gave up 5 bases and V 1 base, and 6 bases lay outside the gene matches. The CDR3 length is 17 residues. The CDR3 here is CASSQGPASGGDNEQFF. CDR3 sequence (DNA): TGCGCCAGCAGCCAAGGCCCGGCTAGCGGGGGGGACAATGAGCAGTTCTTC.

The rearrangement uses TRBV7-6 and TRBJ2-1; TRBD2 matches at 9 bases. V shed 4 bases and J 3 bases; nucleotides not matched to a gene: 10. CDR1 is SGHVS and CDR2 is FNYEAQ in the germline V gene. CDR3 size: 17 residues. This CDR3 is CASSSLPTSGNYNEQFF. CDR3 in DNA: TGTGCCAGCAGCTCTCTACCGACTAGCGGCAACTACAATGAGCAGTTCTTC.

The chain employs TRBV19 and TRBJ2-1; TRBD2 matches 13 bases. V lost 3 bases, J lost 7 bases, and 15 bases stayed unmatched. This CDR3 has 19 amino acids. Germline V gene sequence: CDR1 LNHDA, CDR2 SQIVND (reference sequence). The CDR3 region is CASSIGRARTSGSVNEQFF. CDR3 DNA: TGTGCCAGTAGTATCGGAAGGGCCAGGACTAGCGGGAGTGTGAATGAGCAGTTCTTC.

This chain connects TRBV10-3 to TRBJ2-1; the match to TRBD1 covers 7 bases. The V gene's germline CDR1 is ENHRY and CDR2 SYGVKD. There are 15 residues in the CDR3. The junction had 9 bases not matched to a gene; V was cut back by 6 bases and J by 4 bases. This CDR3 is CAISDPGQPYNEQFF. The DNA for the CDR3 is TGTGCCATCAGCGATCCGGGACAGCCTTACAATGAGCAGTTCTTC.

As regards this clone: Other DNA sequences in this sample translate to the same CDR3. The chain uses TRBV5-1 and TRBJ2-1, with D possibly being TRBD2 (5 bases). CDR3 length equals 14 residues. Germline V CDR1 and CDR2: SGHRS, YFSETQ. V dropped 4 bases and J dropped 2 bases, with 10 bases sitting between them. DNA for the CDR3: TGCGCCAGCAGCCCGGGATCGGCCTACAATGAGCAGTTCTTC. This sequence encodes CASSPGSAYNEQFF.